The table lists the clone carrying this T cell receptor (beta chain) with a few counts. Approximately 200,000 CFSE-labeled responder cells were plated with approximately 200,000 irradiated, violet-dye-labeled stimulator cells. Proliferating CFSE-low CD3+CD4+ and CD3+CD8+ responders were sorted after the reaction. Using immunoSEQ multiplex PCR, the repertoire was profiled, and TCRdb retains in-frame clones only, with some absent. The sample yields about 12,000 clones, 35% seen once. This CDR3 spans 15 amino acids. The ends lost 3 bases at V and 1 base at J; junction bases unmatched: 2. Germline CDR1 and CDR2: SGHRS and YFSETQ. These data originate in a study of graft-versus-host responses after intestinal transplantation. The wider study: Recipients had multivisceral, liver-intestinal, or isolated intestinal transplants. Study-wide findings and caveats: Recipient marrow held GvH clones, some first seen in ileum or blood. Levels of circulating GvH clones at their peak were associated with early post-transplant HvG declines.

The sequence was collected from a human patient who received an intestinal transplant. The material sequenced was alloreactive CD8+ T cells from a mixed lymphocyte reaction culture, taken before intestinal transplant. The subset: CFSE-low proliferating T cells sorted from roughly six-day pre-transplant mixed lymphocyte reaction (GvH or HvG direction). V is TRBV5-1 and J is TRBJ1-1; 11 bases line up with TRBD1. CDR3 protein: CASSSGTGGNTEAFF. Written as DNA, the CDR3 is TGCGCCAGCAGCTCCGGGACAGGGGGGAACACTGAAGCTTTCTTT.